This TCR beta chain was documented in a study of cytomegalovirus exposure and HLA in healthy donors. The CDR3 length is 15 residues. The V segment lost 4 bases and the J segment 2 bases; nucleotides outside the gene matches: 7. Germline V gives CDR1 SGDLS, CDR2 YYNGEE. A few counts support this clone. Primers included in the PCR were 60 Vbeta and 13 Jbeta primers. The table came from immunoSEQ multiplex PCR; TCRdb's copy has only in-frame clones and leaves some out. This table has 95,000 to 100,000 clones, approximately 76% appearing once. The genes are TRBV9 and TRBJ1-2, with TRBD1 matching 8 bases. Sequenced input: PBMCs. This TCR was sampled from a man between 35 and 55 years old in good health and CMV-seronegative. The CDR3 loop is CASSKRQGTNYGYTF. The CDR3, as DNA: TGTGCCAGCAGCAAAAGACAGGGGACGAACTATGGCTACACCTTC.